The source of this TCR beta chain is a study of a mutant IDH1 vaccine in newly diagnosed glioma. The wider study: Patients received vaccination from 4-6 weeks after radiotherapy alone, or with temozolomide cycles. Of treated patients, roughly 62% were men and 37.5% women, averaging around 42 years. Earlier therapy was either radiotherapy, temozolomide, or both, and most got both.

Time point indicated: week 35, safety follow-up. Each dose of the vaccine consisted of 300 ug of mutant IDH1 20-mer peptide, with topical imiquimod. The patients were given eight vaccinations, one each in weeks 1, 3, 5, 7, 11, 15, 19 and 23. The length of the CDR3 is 16 residues. This clone has a handful of counts. No antigen is known for it. Clones were read by immunoSEQ multiplex PCR, and TCRdb kept only the in-frame ones, dropping some. This table holds around 54,000 clones, approximately 87% found once. The sample was PBMCs, taken from a glioma patient whose treatment included an IDH1 peptide vaccine. The chain joins TRBV21-1 to TRBJ2-7. TRBV21-1 is a pseudogene. The clonotype was recovered from a man in his forties with glioma. CDR3 nucleotide sequence: TGTGCCAGCAGCAAAGTAACCAGACGTCGCTCCTACGAGCAGTACTTC. This translates into CASSKVTRRRSYEQYF.